This TCR beta chain was identified during a study of cytotoxic CD8 clonotypes in ibrutinib-treated CLL. The protocol was immunoSEQ multiplex PCR, while the TCRdb copy is restricted to in-frame clones and leaves out a portion. The data contain 150,000 or so clones, around 80% of them singletons. This clone occurred a few times. The CDR3 is 14 amino acids. Trimming pared 7 bases from V and 7 bases from J, leaving 17 bases between. Per the germline V gene, CDR1 is MDHEN and CDR2 is SYDVKM. This TCR was sampled from a human donor with chronic lymphocytic leukemia. The genes are TRBV28 and TRBJ1-5, with D unresolved. The material sequenced was PBMCs, taken after 12 months of ibrutinib treatment. CDR3 sequence reads: CASTEDRSGQPQHF. In nucleotides, the CDR3 is TGTGCCAGCACAGAGGACCGCTCGGGGCAGCCCCAGCATTTT.